This T cell receptor beta chain was sequenced in a study of blood T cell repertoires in COVID-19. The germline V gene encodes CDR1 MNHNY and CDR2 SVGAGI (reference sequence). V lost 4 bases, J lost 4 bases, and 10 bases lay in between. CDR3 length equals 13 residues. Clones were read by immunoSEQ multiplex PCR, and TCRdb kept only the in-frame ones, dropping some. The sample records approximately 230,000 clones, 84% being singletons. J is TRBJ1-2 and V is TRBV6-6; D unclear. Sequences were obtained from peripheral blood. The clonotype was recovered from a young man with active or convalescent COVID-19. The chain's CDR3 is CASSSDTLYGYTF. DNA for the CDR3: TGTGCCAGCAGTTCCGACACCCTCTATGGCTACACCTTC.